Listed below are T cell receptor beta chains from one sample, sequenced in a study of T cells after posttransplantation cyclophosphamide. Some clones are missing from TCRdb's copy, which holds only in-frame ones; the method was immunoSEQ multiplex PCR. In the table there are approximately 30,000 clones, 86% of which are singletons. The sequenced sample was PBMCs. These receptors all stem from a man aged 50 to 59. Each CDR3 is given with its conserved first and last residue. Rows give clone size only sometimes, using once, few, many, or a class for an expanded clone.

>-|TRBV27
CASSPLTGHNEQFF
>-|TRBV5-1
CASSGGTGTGELFF
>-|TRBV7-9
CASSFGYGYTF
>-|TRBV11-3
CASSWGTSGSYEQYF
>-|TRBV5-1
CASSLGTGTGGYEQYF
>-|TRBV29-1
CSARPGQNTGELFF
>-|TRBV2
CASRDKPGPAFF
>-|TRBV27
CASSLGTGSDQPQHF
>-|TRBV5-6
CASSSTEMNTEAFF
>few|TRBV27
CASRATGWREAFF
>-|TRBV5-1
CASSSGSGANVLTF
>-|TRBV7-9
CASSPANRGYTF
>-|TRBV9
CASSVRGGHSGANVLTF
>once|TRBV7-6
CASSLAYGLYNEQFF
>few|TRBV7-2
CASSLEQGPHGYTF
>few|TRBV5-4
CASSPQGAIRGYTF
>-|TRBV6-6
CASSYGTWNFYEQYF
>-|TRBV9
CASSVPLQGADTGELFF
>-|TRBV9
CASSVNSWNTGELFF
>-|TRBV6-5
CASFSTGKNSPLHF
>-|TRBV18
CASSPRLAGDTGELFF
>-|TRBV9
CASSPRTGTNVGEQFF
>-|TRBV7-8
CASSPLNTGELFF
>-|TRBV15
CATSRAMSRSTDTQYF
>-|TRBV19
CASGTGEFYGYTF
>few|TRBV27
CASSRGPRGYEQYF
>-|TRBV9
CASSVASGVVNEQFF
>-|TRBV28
CASSIQSSYNEQFF
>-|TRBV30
CAWMGPRAHEQFF
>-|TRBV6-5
CASSYREGGNEQFF
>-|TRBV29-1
CSVEVVAADTQYF
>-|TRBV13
CASSGYTSGGPETQYF
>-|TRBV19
CASSIGRRAAGELFF
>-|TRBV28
CASNPRRGRENGYTF
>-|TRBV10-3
CAISDGTGSNQPQHF
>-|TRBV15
CATSWGGARGANVLTF
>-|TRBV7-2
CASSLGLAEYEQYF
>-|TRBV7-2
CASSLRRAGQRSSYEQYF
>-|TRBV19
CASQQGALGYGYTF
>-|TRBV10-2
CASTWDRLNTEAFF
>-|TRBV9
CASSLNPDGYEQFF
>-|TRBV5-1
CASSPWAPRTYTF
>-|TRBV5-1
CASSFSGSSYNEQFF
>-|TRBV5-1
CASSKTGLRDEQFF
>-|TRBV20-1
CSATDAEGQYF
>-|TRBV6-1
CASSRTGSNQPQHF